This TCR beta chain derives from a study of monozygotic twins with inflammatory bowel disease. Study-wide results and limits: By inverse Simpson index, TCRbeta diversity was lower in IBD patients than in healthy co-twins. A single strong IBD-associated signal or clonotype was not supported by the findings. The analysis did not separate different T cell subtypes. Clonotype overlap with others was lower in IBD patients than in healthy twins, a difference that was greatest with disease activity.

From the 5' RACE reads, TCRdb lists one entry per CDR3 protein and no DNA. This sample's table has around 150,000 distinct CDR3 sequences. Points on this clonotype: What it recognizes is unknown.

The CDR3 runs to 15 residues. From germline, CDR1 is SGHTA and CDR2 FQGNSA. The chain links TRBV7-2 to TRBJ1-2; TCRdb names TRBD1, which stays unverified in the absence of DNA. This clonotype was sampled from a human donor with ulcerative colitis or Crohn's disease, or a healthy co-twin of an affected twin (not recorded which). The sequencing sample was made of blood. CDR3 amino acids: CASSIPQGVGYGYTF.